Shown below are 4 T cell receptor beta chains from a single sample sequenced in a study of control samples from healthy donors and cancer patients. The repertoire was sequenced with immunoSEQ multiplex PCR; TCRdb's copy has only in-frame clones and lacks some. This sample yields approximately 100,000 clones, of which 85% are seen a single time; over 2% belongs to the top ten. Sequences were obtained from blood. These TCRs come from a woman between 35 and 50 years old in good health.

This rearrangement joins TRBV7-2 to TRBJ2-3, with D hard to call. Deletions cut 3 bases from V and 6 bases from J, with 13 bases between. The CDR3 is 14 amino acids. Germline lookup yields CDR1 SGHTA and CDR2 FQGNSA. The DNA for the CDR3 is TGTGCCAGCAGCTTCCAGGCCCCAAGGGATACGCAGTATTTT. This translates into CASSFQAPRDTQYF.

V is TRBV6-2 or TRBV6-3 and J is TRBJ2-1, with D unclear. The CDR3 runs to 18 residues. CDR1 and CDR2 (germline): MNHEY, SVGEGT. The V and J ends lost 5 bases and 6 bases respectively, with 26 bases between them. CDR3 loop: CASSHPSGRKVLGNEQFF. The DNA of the CDR3 is TGTGCCAGCAGTCACCCATCGGGCAGGAAGGTCCTGGGCAATGAGCAGTTCTTC.

This clone was counted between two and nine times. The chain carries TRBV29-1 and TRBJ2-3, with D possibly matching TRBD2 (5 bases). This CDR3 spans 12 amino acids. Germline CDR1 and CDR2: SQVTM and ANQGSEA. V lost 1 base to trimming and J lost 4 bases, with 6 bases between them. DNA for the CDR3: TGCAGCGTTGAAGTAGCGCCAGATACGCAGTATTTT. As protein: CSVEVAPDTQYF.

A single count supports this clone. The chain uses TRBV30 and TRBJ1-2; D is perhaps TRBD1 (6 bases). The CDR3 contains 12 residues. V was shortened by 5 bases and J by 4 bases, with 11 bases between the two germline ends. CDR1 and CDR2 (germline): GTSNPN, SVGIG (reference sequence). CDR3 nucleotides: TGTGCCTGGTTACAGGGACCCTATGGCTACACCTTC. Its translation: CAWLQGPYGYTF.